This record looks at one T cell receptor beta chain sequence and its context. Antigen specificity is unknown. This sample was taken from a study of cytomegalovirus exposure and HLA in healthy donors. Study-level points and caveats: A reported reduction in N-insertions relative to the 666-donor mean was seen in an Asian-associated ancestry cluster in a later analysis. Later analysis indicated greater clonal expansion among HLA-associated TCR beta chains than among equally common other chains. As was reported, the HLA-A and HLA-B alleles of most subjects were accurately predicted from TCR beta sequences. A later analysis found most CMV-associated TCR beta chains apparently HLA-restricted.

Primers included in the PCR were 60 Vbeta and 13 Jbeta primers. TCRdb keeps only in-frame clones here, not all; method: immunoSEQ multiplex PCR. The data show approximately 71,000 clones, 72% seen once. V shed 5 bases, J shed 8 bases, and the junction held 4 bases outside the gene matches. The germline CDR1 and CDR2 sequences are SGHTA and FQGNSA. The CDR3 contains 12 residues. The source of this sequence is a woman aged 35 to 49 in good health and CMV-seropositive. The rearrangement joins TRBV7-2 to TRBJ1-1; 8 bases align to TRBD1. The specimen was PBMCs. CDR3: CASSRDRQEAFF. Here the CDR3 DNA reads TGTGCCAGCAGCCGGGACAGGCAAGAAGCTTTCTTT.